This T cell receptor beta chain was documented in a study of radiation and T cells in renal cell carcinoma. Data came from immunoSEQ multiplex PCR; TCRdb stores just in-frame clones and leaves some out. The repertoire holds 150,000 to 200,000 clones, 88% seen once, with about 11% in the top ten. Time point described: blood 4 weeks post-SBRT, at nephrectomy. Treatment denoted: 15 Gy SBRT to primary tumor, nephrectomy 4 weeks later. Nephrectomy followed 15 Gy stereotactic body radiation by 4 weeks. Per germline, CDR1 SGHNT and CDR2 YYREEE (reference sequence). The CDR3 runs to 15 residues. The V gene end was trimmed by 4 bases and the J gene end by 4 bases; junction bases not matched to a gene: 4.

The chain combines TRBV5-4 with TRBJ2-2; 10 bases are a match to TRBD2. This sample comprised blood, obtained from a patient whose treatment included radiotherapy and nephrectomy. This TCR came from a woman between 45 and 65 years old with renal cell carcinoma. CDR3 region: CASSPRTSGTGELFF. As DNA, the CDR3 is TGTGCCAGCAGCCCAAGGACTAGCGGCACCGGGGAGCTGTTTTTT.